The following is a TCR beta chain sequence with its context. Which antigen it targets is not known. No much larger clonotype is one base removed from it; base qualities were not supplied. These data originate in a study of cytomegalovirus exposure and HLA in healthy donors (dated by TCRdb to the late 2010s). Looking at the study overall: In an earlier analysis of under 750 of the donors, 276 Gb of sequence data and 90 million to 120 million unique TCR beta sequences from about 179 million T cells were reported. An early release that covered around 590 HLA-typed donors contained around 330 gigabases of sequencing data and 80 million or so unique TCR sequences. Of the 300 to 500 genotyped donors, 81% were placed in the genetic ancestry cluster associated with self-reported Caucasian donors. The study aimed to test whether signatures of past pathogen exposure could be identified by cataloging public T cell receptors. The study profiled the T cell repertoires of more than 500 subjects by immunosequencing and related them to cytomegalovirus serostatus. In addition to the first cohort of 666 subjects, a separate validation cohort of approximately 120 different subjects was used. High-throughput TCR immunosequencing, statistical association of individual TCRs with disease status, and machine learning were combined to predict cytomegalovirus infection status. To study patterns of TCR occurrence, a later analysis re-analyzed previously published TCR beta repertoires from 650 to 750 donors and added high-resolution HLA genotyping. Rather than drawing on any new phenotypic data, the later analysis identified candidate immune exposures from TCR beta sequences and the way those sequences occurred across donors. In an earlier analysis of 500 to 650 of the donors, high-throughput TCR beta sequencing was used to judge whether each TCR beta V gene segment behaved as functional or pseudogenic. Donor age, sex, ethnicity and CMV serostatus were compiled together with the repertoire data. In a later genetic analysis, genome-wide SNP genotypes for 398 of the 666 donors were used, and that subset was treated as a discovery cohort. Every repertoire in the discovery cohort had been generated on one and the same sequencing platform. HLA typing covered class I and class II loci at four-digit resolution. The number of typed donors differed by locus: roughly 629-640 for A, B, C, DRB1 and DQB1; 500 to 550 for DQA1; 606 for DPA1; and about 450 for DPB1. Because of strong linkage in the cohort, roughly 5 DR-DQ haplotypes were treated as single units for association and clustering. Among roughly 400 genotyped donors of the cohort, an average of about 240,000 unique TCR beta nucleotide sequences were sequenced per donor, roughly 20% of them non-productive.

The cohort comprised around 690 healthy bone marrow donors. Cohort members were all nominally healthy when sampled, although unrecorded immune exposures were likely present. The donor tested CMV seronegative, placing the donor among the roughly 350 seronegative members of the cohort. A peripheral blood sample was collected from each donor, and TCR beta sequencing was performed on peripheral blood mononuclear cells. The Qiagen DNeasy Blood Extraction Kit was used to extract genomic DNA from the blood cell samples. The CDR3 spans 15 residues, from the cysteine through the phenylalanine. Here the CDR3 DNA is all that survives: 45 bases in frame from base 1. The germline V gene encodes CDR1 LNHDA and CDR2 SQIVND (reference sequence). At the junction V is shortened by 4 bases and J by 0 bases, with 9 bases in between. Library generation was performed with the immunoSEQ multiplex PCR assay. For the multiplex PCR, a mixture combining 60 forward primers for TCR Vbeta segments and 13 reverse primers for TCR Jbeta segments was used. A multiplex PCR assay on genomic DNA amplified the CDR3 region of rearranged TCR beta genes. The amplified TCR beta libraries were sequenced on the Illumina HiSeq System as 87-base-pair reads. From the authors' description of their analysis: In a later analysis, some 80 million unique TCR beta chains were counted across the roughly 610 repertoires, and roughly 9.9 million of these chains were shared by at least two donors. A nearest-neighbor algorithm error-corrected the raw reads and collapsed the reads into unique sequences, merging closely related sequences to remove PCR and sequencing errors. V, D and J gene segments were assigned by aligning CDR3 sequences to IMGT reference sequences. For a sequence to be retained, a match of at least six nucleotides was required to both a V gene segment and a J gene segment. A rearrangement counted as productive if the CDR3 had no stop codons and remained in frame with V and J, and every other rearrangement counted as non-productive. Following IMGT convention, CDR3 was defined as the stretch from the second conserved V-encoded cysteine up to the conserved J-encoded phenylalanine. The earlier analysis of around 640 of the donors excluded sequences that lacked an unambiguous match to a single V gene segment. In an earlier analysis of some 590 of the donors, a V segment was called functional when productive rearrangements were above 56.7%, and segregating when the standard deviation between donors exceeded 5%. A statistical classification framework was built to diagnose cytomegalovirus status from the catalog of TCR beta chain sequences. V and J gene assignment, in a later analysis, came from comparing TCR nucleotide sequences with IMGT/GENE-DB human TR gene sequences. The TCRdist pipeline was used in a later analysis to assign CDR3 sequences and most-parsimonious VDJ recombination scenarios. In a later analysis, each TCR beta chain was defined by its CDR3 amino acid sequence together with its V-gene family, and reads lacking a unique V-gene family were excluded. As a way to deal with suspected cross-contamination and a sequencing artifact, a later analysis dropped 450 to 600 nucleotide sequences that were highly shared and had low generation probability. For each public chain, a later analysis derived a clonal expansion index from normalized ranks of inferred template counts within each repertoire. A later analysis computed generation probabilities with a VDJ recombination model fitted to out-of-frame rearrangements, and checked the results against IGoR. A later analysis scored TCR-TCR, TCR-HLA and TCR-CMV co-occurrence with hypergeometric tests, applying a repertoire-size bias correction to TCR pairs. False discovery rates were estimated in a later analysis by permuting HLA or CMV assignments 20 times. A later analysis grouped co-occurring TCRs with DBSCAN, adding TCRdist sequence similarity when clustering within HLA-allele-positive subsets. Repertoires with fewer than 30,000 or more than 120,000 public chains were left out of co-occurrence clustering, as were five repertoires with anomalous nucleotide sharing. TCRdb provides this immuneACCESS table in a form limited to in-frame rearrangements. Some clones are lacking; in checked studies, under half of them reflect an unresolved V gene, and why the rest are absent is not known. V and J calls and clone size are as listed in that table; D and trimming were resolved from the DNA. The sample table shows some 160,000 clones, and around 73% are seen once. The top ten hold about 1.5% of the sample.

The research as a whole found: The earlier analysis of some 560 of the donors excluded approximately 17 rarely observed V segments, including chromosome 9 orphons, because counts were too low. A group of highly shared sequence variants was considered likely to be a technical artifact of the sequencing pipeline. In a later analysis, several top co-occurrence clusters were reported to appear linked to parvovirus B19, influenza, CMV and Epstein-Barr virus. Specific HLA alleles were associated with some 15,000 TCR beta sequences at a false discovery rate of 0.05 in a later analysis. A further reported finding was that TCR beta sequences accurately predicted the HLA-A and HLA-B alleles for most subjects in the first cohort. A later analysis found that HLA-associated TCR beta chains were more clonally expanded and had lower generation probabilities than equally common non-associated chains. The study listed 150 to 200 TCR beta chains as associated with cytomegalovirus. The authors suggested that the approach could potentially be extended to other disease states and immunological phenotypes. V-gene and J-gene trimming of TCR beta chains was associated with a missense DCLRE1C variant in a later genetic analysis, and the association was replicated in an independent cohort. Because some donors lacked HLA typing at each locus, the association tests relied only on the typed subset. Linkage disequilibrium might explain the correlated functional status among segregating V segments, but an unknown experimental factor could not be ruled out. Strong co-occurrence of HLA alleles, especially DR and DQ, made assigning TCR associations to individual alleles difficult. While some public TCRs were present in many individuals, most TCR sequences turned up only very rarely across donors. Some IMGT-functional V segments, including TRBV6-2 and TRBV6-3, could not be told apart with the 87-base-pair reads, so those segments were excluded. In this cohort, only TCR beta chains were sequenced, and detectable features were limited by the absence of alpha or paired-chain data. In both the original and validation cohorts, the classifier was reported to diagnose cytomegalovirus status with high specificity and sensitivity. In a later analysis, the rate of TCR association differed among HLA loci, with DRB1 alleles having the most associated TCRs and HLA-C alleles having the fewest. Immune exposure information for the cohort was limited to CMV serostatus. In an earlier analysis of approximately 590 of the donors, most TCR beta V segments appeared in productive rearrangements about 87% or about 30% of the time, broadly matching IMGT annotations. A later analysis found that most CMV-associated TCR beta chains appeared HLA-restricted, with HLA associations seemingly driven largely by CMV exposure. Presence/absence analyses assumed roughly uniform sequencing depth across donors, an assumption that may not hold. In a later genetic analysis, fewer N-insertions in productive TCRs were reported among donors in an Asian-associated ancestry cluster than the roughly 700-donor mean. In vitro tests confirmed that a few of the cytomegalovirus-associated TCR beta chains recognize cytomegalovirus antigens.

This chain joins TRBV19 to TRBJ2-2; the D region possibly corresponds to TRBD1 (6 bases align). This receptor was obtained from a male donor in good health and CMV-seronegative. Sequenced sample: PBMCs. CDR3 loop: CASSKGTSNTGELFF. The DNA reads TGTGCCAGTAGTAAAGGGACATCGAACACCGGGGAGCTGTTTTTT.